This T cell receptor (beta chain) originates from a study of response to subunit inactivated influenza vaccine. In its sample, this clonotype was seen once. TCRdb analysed the RT-PCR reads with MiXCR anew, one entry per CDR3 protein. The table has about 540,000 distinct CDR3 sequences, less than 25% seen once. These records were also assigned to another study, of T cells expressing NK-cell markers. From that second work: Libraries used 5'RACE template switching adding universal primer site and UMIs.

The material was CD4+ T cells sorted from PBMCs, obtained 12 days after vaccination. The sequence was collected from a man aged 45 to 65 who received an inactivated influenza vaccine.

The CDR3 loop is CASSELASSYNEQFF. Here the CDR3 DNA reads TGCGCCAGCAGTGAGTTAGCTAGTTCCTACAATGAGCAGTTCTTC. This rearrangement joins TRBV10-1 to TRBJ2-1; D unresolved. CDR1 and CDR2 (germline): WNHNN, SYGVQD (reference sequence). Trimming stripped 1 base from V and 1 base from J, with 8 bases between. The CDR3 runs 15 residues.